This T cell receptor (beta chain) was captured by sequencing in a study of blood T cell repertoires in COVID-19. At the level of the study: Specimens from acute and convalescent COVID-19 originated in the United States, Italy and Spain.

Germline CDR1 and CDR2: SGHAT and FQNNGV. V was trimmed by 2 bases and J by 6 bases, leaving 14 bases between them. This CDR3 spans 14 amino acids. Seattle enrolled patients during active infection and tracked them longitudinally. Here immunoSEQ multiplex PCR was the method, and the copy in TCRdb shows in-frame clones only, minus some. This table holds 170,000 or so clones, over 80% found once. The chain combines TRBV11-2 with TRBJ2-7, with a possible D match to TRBD2 (6 bases). This clonotype originated in a woman between 65 and 79 years old with COVID-19, enrolled during active disease. The sample taken for sequencing was peripheral blood. The CDR3 DNA reads as TGTGCCAGCAGCTTAAAAGGTGGGGGAGGCGAGCAGTACTTC. This gives the protein CASSLKGGGGEQYF.